This record concerns one T cell receptor beta chain sequence. This entry is derived from a study of blood T cell repertoires in COVID-19. Background on the study: Acute-phase and convalescent COVID-19 samples originated in the United States, Italy and Spain.

Trimming removed 11 bases from V and 0 bases from J; junction bases left unmatched: 5. The CDR3 covers 13 residues. Looked up from germline, CDR1 is SNHLY and CDR2 is FYNNEI. The data were produced by immunoSEQ multiplex PCR, yet TCRdb's version contains in-frame clones alone and is incomplete. The sample lists around 310,000 clones; 90% were seen once. Sequenced: peripheral blood. The V and J genes are TRBV2 and TRBJ1-1, with TRBD1 matching over 8 bases. The TCR originated in a woman in her 40s with COVID-19, enrolled during active disease. The CDR3: CAAGTGLNTEAFF. As DNA, the CDR3 is TGTGCCGCGGGGACAGGCTTGAACACTGAAGCTTTCTTT.